A selection of T cell receptor beta chains follows, all from one sample in a study of OX40 agonist ivuxolimab in advanced cancers. Clones were sequenced by immunoSEQ multiplex PCR, and TCRdb holds only the in-frame ones, with some missing. Counted here are about 130,000 clones, just over 90% occurring once; the ten biggest clones make up over 0.8%. Sequences were derived from CD4+ or CD8+ T cells sorted from blood, sampled in a trial of the OX40 agonist ivuxolimab. The receptors stem from an adult with an advanced solid tumor such as melanoma, head and neck, liver or kidney cancer. Each CDR3 is given with its conserved first and last residue. A D gene is named only where the DNA matches it firmly. Size values are once, few and many counts, or a class for expanded clones, and some rows have none.

NA	TRBV6-5	TRBD1	TRBJ1-4	TGTGCCAGCCGTTTCCGTCCCGGGACAGGGAACGAAAAACTGTTTTTT	CASRFRPGTGNEKLFF
NA	TRBV23-1	NA	TRBJ2-7	TGCGCCAGCACCCCGAGGCTCGAGCAGTACTTC	CASTPRLEQYF
NA	TRBV30	NA	TRBJ2-5	TGTGCCTGGGGGCTCGGGGGTATCCAGTACTTC	CAWGLGGIQYF
NA	TRBV11-2	NA	TRBJ2-3	TGTGCCAGCAGCCGAGTAGGGCCTCGCACAGATACGCAGTATTTT	CASSRVGPRTDTQYF
NA	TRBV4-1	NA	TRBJ1-4	TGCGCCAGCAGCCAGATCTCCAAGGTCGCTGAAAAACTGTTTTTT	CASSQISKVAEKLFF
NA	TRBV19	NA	TRBJ2-2	TGTGCCAGTAGTCTCCAGGGTTCGCGGAACACCGGGGAGCTGTTTTTT	CASSLQGSRNTGELFF
NA	TRBV5-4	TRBD2	TRBJ2-7	TGTGCCAGCAGCCCCTACCGGCTAGCGGACGAGCAGTACTTC	CASSPYRLADEQYF
NA	TRBV6-6	TRBD2	TRBJ2-1	TGTGCCAGCAGAATGCGGCGGGAGGGTGATGAGCAGTTCTTC	CASRMRREGDEQFF
NA	TRBV6-5	TRBD2	TRBJ2-1	TGTGCCAGCAGTGGGACTAGTACCTATTACAATGAGCAGTTCTTC	CASSGTSTYYNEQFF
NA	TRBV7-2	TRBD1	TRBJ2-5	TGTGCCAGCAGCTTAGATGGGACAGCCCGACAAGAGACCCAGTACTTC	CASSLDGTARQETQYF
NA	TRBV19	NA	TRBJ2-1	TGTGCCAGTGGCCTGCTTAGGGAGCAGTTCTTC	CASGLLREQFF
NA	TRBV5-6	NA	TRBJ2-5	TGTGCCAGCAGCCCCGGGGCCTGGCTTGCACAAGAGACCCAGTACTTC	CASSPGAWLAQETQYF
NA	TRBV19	NA	TRBJ1-5	TGTGCCAGTAGTAACCGCGGGACCCCGCATCAGCCCCAGCATTTT	CASSNRGTPHQPQHF
NA	TRBV4-1	TRBD1	TRBJ1-2	TGCGCCAGCAGCCGACCGGGGACAGGGACGGGCTACACCTTC	CASSRPGTGTGYTF
NA	TRBV2	TRBD1	TRBJ1-4	TGTGCCAGCAGTGATAGAGGACAGGGGGCTGGTAAACTGTTTTTT	CASSDRGQGAGKLFF
NA	TRBV6-6	TRBD2	TRBJ2-2	TGTGCCAGCAGGGGAGGGGTGGTCGAGAACACCGGGGAGCTGTTTTTT	CASRGGVVENTGELFF
NA	TRBV7-9	NA	TRBJ2-7	TGTGCCAGCAGCTTATGGGACGGGAACTACGAGCAGTACTTC	CASSLWDGNYEQYF
NA	TRBV4-3	NA	TRBJ1-2	TGCGCCAGCAGCCAAGGTCTGCCCGCTAACTATGGCTACACCTTC	CASSQGLPANYGYTF
NA	TRBV6-5	TRBD1	TRBJ1-2	TGTGCCAGCAGTTACTCGAGAACAGGGGGGAACTATGGCTACACCTTC	CASSYSRTGGNYGYTF
NA	TRBV5-1	NA	TRBJ2-3	TGCGCCAGCAACCCCGGGACTAGCACAGATACGCAGTATTTT	CASNPGTSTDTQYF
NA	TRBV6-5	TRBD1	TRBJ1-1	TGTGCCAGCAGTTACCAGGGGGGGAAGTTAGGAACTGAAGCTTTCTTT	CASSYQGGKLGTEAFF
NA	TRBV5-6	NA	TRBJ2-2	TGTGCCAGCAGCCCTCTCGGGCGGGAGAACACCGGGGAGCTGTTTTTT	CASSPLGRENTGELFF
NA	TRBV6-1	NA	TRBJ2-1	TGTGCCGCGGACAGCTCCTCCTACAATGAGCAGTTCTTC	CAADSSSYNEQFF
NA	TRBV6-5	TRBD1	TRBJ1-1	TGTGCCACCGTCAGGGCAGGGGGCACTGAAGCTTTCTTT	CATVRAGGTEAFF
NA	TRBV9	NA	TRBJ1-6	TGTGCCAGCAGCGTAGAAACAGACCCCCTCCACTTT	CASSVETDPLHF
NA	TRBV28	NA	TRBJ2-7	TGTGCCAGCAGCTTACCCGGGGTCTACGAGCAGTACTTC	CASSLPGVYEQYF
NA	TRBV9	TRBD2	TRBJ2-1	TGTGCCAGCAGCGTACGAACTAGCGATGAGCAGTTCTTC	CASSVRTSDEQFF
NA	TRBV5-4	NA	TRBJ1-4	TGTGCCAGCAGCTCTACAGGGCCCTTCGAAAAACTGTTTTTT	CASSSTGPFEKLFF
once	TRBV6-5	NA	TRBJ1-2	TGTGCCAGCAGTTACGCGGCAACATTATCCTATGGCTACACCTTC	CASSYAATLSYGYTF
NA	TRBV6-5	NA	TRBJ1-2	TGTGCCAGCAGTGTAGAAGGAACACGAAGCTATGGCTACACCTTC	CASSVEGTRSYGYTF
NA	TRBV27	NA	TRBJ1-5	TGTGCCAGCAGCCCTTTTTTGGGGGAACAGCCCCAGCATTTT	CASSPFLGEQPQHF
once	TRBV7-9	NA	TRBJ2-3	TGTGCCAGCAGCATCCGTCCAGATACGCAGTATTTT	CASSIRPDTQYF
NA	TRBV6-5	NA	TRBJ1-1	TGTGCCAGCAGTTACGGAAGAGGGAACTTACCTGAAGCTTTCTTT	CASSYGRGNLPEAFF
NA	TRBV27	NA	TRBJ1-3	TGTGCCAGCAGTATAGGGGGTGGTGGAAACACCATATATTTT	CASSIGGGGNTIYF
NA	TRBV6-5	NA	TRBJ1-2	TGTGCCAGCAGTTACCGGGACATCTATGGCTACACCTTC	CASSYRDIYGYTF
NA	TRBV25-1	TRBD1	TRBJ2-5	TGTGCCAGCAGTGAAGGTGGGACAGGGGGTCGCGAGACCCAGTACTTC	CASSEGGTGGRETQYF
few	TRBV5-1	NA	TRBJ1-2	TGCGCCAGCAGCTTGGACGGGTTAGCTAACTATGGCTACACCTTC	CASSLDGLANYGYTF
NA	TRBV2	NA	TRBJ1-1	TGTGCCAGCAGGGGCTCTGGGGGCACTGAAGCTTTCTTT	CASRGSGGTEAFF
NA	TRBV27	NA	TRBJ1-1	TGTGCCAGCACGGGACCGGGGAAAACTGAAGCTTTCTTT	CASTGPGKTEAFF
NA	TRBV19	TRBD1	TRBJ2-3	TGTGCCGGGGGACAGGGGGCCATTCATTTT	CAGGQGAIHF
once	TRBV7-9	NA	TRBJ1-4	TGTGCCAGCAGCTTCGGGACTGCCTCAACTAATGAAAAACTGTTTTTT	CASSFGTASTNEKLFF